This T cell receptor beta chain was observed in a study of T cell responses to AZD1222 COVID-19 vaccine. Study-wide results and limits: Every sample of the repertoires postdated the peak T cell response. Dominant CD4 TCR responses targeted spike regions 160-218 and 743-854. Receipt of two AZD1222 doses was followed by a rise in Spike-specific TCR breadth and depth. Donors were largely white British and mainly female; clonal diversity was possibly underestimated.

As regards this clone: What it binds is not known.

Here immunoSEQ multiplex PCR was the method, and the copy in TCRdb shows in-frame clones only, minus some. The sample includes over 130,000 clones, about 90% of them seen just once. V lost 0 bases, J lost 0 bases, and 9 bases lay in between. The germline CDR1 and CDR2 sequences are SGHRS and YFSETQ. The CDR3 has 15 residues. The TCR comes from an adult in good health. The chain links TRBV5-1 to TRBJ1-1; a weak D match, TRBD1 (5 bases). The material sequenced was peripheral blood, taken on day 0 of AZD1222 vaccination. The CDR3 region has the DNA TGCGCCAGCAGCTTGGGGGGCGCTATGAACACTGAAGCTTTCTTT. It specifies CASSLGGAMNTEAFF.